This record concerns one T cell receptor (beta chain) sequence. Its specificity is unknown. This entry is derived from a study of vaccination and CD4 T cells after COVID-19. Looking at the study overall: The study collected post-vaccine samples a median around 76 days after dose two, with a range of 14 to 241.

Treatment indicated: roughly 10-day PBMC culture with coronavirus spike peptide pools or control peptides (ViraFEST assay). V was pared by 0 bases and J by 9 bases, with 8 bases of the junction left unmatched. This CDR3 is 16 amino acids long. Germline assignment: CDR1 SGDLS and CDR2 YYNGEE. The assay that was used to sequence DNA from cultured CD4+ T cells was the Oncomine TCR Beta short-read assay. TCRdb analysed the PCR reads with MiXCR anew, one entry per CDR3 protein. The sample has approximately 22,000 distinct CDR3 sequences; about 60% are singletons. The sequence derives from a human donor who had recovered from COVID-19. The chain couples TRBV9 to TRBJ1-6, with TRBD1 matching over 8 bases. The sequenced material came from CD4+ T cells from blood, cultured in vitro. The DNA of the CDR3 is TGTGCCAGCAGCGTAGTTGGGGGGACAGGAGGTTCACCCCTCCACTTT. It yields the protein CASSVVGGTGGSPLHF.